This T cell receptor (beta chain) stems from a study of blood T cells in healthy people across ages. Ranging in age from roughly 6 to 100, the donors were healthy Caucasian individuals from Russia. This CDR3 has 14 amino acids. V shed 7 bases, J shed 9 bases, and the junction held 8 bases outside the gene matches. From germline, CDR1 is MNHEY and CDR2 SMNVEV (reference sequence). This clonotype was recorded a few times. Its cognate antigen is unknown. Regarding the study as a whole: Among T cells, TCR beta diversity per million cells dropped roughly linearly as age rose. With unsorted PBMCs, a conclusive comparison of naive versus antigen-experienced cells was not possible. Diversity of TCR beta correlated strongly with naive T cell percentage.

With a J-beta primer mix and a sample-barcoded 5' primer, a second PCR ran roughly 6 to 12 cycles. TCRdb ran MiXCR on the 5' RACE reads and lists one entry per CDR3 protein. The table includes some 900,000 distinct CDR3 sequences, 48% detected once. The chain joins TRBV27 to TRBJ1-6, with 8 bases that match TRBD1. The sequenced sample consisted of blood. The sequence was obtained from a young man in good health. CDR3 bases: TGTGCCAGCACCTCCGGACAGGGAACTTCACCCCTCCACTTT. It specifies CASTSGQGTSPLHF.